This T cell receptor (beta chain) was documented in a study of blood T cells in healthy people across ages. Germline V lookup: CDR1 DFQATT, CDR2 SNEGSKA (reference sequence). V lost 2 bases and J lost 3, with 12 bases in between. The CDR3 totals 14 residues. Next came a second PCR, run for roughly 7 to 12 cycles, which used a sample-barcoded 5' primer along with a J-beta primer mix. The authors tagged each cDNA molecule using a template-switch adaptor with 12 random nucleotides. TCRdb analysed the 5' RACE reads with MiXCR anew, one entry per CDR3 protein. The table has roughly 1,700,000 distinct CDR3 sequences, about 30% seen once.

Source material: blood. The TCR was taken from a young woman in good health. The chain links TRBV20-1 to TRBJ2-3, with D perhaps given as TRBD1 or TRBD2 (6 bases each). This CDR3 is CSARKGGVTDTQYF. CDR3 nucleotide sequence: TGCAGTGCTAGAAAGGGGGGAGTAACAGATACGCAGTATTTT.